This record looks at one T cell receptor beta chain sequence and its context. As handled by the study authors: Scientists estimated how many nucleated cells there were by amplifying reference gene primers. The data were produced by immunoSEQ multiplex PCR, yet TCRdb's version contains in-frame clones alone and is incomplete. V and J calls and clone size follow that table, whereas D and trimming were derived from the DNA. The data show over 200,000 clones, with under 90% seen just once and 6.5% held by the top ten. The data stem from a study of blood T cell repertoires in COVID-19. Germline V CDR1 and CDR2: SGHTA, FQGNSA. Trimming cost V 1 base and J 5 bases, with 17 bases left between them. CDR3 length equals 16 residues.

The sequence was collected from a man aged 60-69 years who had recovered from COVID-19. Sequenced input: peripheral blood. The gene calls are TRBV7-2 and TRBJ1-2; a weak D match, TRBD1 (6 bases). As DNA, the CDR3 is TGTGCCAGCAGCTTAGGGGGGGGCCCGGTGAAGTATGGCTACACCTTC. It is translated as CASSLGGGPVKYGYTF.